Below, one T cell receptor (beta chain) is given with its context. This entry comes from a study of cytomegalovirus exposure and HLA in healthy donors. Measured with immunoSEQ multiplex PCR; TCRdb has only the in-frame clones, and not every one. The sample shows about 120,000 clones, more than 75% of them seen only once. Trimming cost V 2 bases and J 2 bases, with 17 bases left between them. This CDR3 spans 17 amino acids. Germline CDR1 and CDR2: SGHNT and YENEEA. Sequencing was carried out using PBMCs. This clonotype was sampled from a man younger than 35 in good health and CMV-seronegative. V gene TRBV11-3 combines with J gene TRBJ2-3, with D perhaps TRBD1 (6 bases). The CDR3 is CASSLSTGLTLTDTQYF. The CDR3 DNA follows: TGTGCCAGCAGCTTATCAACAGGGCTTACCCTCACAGATACGCAGTATTTT.